Here is one T cell receptor (beta chain) with its context. Original processing methods: Estimates of nucleated cell counts were drawn from the amplification of reference gene primers. Measured with immunoSEQ multiplex PCR; TCRdb has only the in-frame clones, and not every one. V and J calls and clone size are as listed in that table; D and trimming were resolved from the DNA. The table has over 45,000 clones, more than 75% seen once. The data were taken from a study of blood T cell repertoires in COVID-19. Study as a whole: T cells, B-cell-depleted T cells, or PBMCs supplied cDNA or gDNA.

CDR3 length equals 12 residues. CDR1 and CDR2 from the germline V gene are SGHTA and FQGNSA. Trimming stripped 6 bases from V and 1 base from J, with 7 bases between. The TCR was taken from an elderly man in a cohort sampled during active COVID-19. The rearrangement joins TRBV7-2 to TRBJ2-7, with no clear D. Source material: peripheral blood. The CDR3 DNA follows: TGTGCCAGCAGTTCACATTCCTACGAGCAGTACTTC. It translates to CASSSHSYEQYF.